What follows describes a single T cell receptor beta chain. The target antigen is unknown. Other nucleotide sequences from this sample produce the same CDR3. The CDR3 loop spans 15 amino acids. V gave up 1 base and J gave up 3 bases; unmatched junction bases: 4. Germline-derived CDR1 and CDR2 are KGHSH and LQKENI. The PCR employed 60 Vbeta primers together with 13 Jbeta primers. Profiling relied on immunoSEQ multiplex PCR, and the TCRdb table lists in-frame clones only, not all of them. This listing includes about 150,000 clones. Each of the donors was a healthy bone marrow donor. Donors sampled were nominally healthy, though unrecorded immune exposures were likely. The source of the sample is a study of cytomegalovirus exposure and HLA in healthy donors. General study results and limits: An analysis done earlier found most TCR beta V segments productive about 87% or about 30% of the time. For most subjects, TCR beta sequences were reported to predict HLA-A and HLA-B alleles with accuracy.

The receptor was derived from a woman aged 45-65 years in good health and CMV-seronegative. The sample comprised PBMCs. The rearrangement uses TRBV18 and TRBJ1-1, with TRBD1 matching over 8 bases. In DNA, the CDR3 is TGTGCCAGCTCACCACGGACAGGGAGGGACACTGAAGCTTTCTTT. Translated: CASSPRTGRDTEAFF.